The 22 T cell receptor beta chains below come from one sample, sequenced in a study of shared clonotypes between healthy human individuals. The protocol was immunoSEQ multiplex PCR, while the TCRdb copy is restricted to in-frame clones and leaves out a portion. Among approximately 500,000 clones listed, almost 97% were seen once. The source material was naive CD4+ T cells sorted from blood. Subset meaning: CD45RA+ positively selected. These receptors all come from a woman aged 25 to 39 in good health.

The J gene is TRBJ2-7, the V gene TRBV19, with a tentative D call TRBD2 (6 bases). The CDR3 extends over 15 amino acids. V lost 3 bases, J lost 0 bases, and 12 bases lay in between. The germline V gene has CDR1 LNHDA and CDR2 SQIVND (reference sequence). The CDR3 loop reads CASSIAEGSSYEQYF. The CDR3 DNA reads TGTGCCAGTAGTATTGCGGAGGGGAGCTCCTACGAGCAGTACTTC.

Note on this clone: No conserved phenylalanine or tryptophan is present at the end of the CDR3, so a read error is the likely explanation. No DNA is shown, since the ends of the CDR3 on it are uncertain; the CDR3 is the one TCRdb lists. The rearrangement uses TRBV27 and TRBJ2-7. Inclusive of both ends, the CDR3 amounts to 13 amino acids. Germline CDR1 is MNHEY and CDR2 is SMNVEV (reference sequence). CDR3 in amino acids: CASSLSAHSRPQI.

This chain joins TRBV6-1 and TRBJ2-7; a weak D match, TRBD1 (6 bases). From germline, CDR1 is MNHNS and CDR2 SASEGT. There are 13 residues in the CDR3. Deletions cut 8 bases from V and 9 bases from J, with 20 bases between. The DNA for the CDR3 is TGTGCCAGCCGGGACATCCCCCACCCCGGGCAGTACTTC. This codes for CASRDIPHPGQYF.

The V gene is TRBV11-3, the J gene TRBJ2-1, with 7 bases identical to TRBD1. V dropped 5 bases and J dropped 9; count of bases not matched to a gene: 10. Germline-derived CDR1 and CDR2 are SGHNT and YENEEA. The CDR3 is made up of 14 amino acids. The CDR3 loop is CASSGRQGSGEQFF. The CDR3, as DNA: TGTGCCAGCAGCGGGCGACAGGGATCCGGTGAGCAGTTCTTC.

CDR3 DNA: TGTGCCAGCAGTGTTACCGGGACAGGGTCTACCGTCCTGACTTTC. Amino acid sequence: CASSVTGTGSTVLTF. The chain is built from TRBV25-1 and TRBJ2-6; 9 bases line up with TRBD1. The CDR3 covers 15 residues. Trimming took 4 bases from V and 12 from J; bases not matched to a gene: 10. Germline loops: CDR1 MGHDK, CDR2 SYGVNS. Full variable domain (rest looked up from reference TRBV25-1 and TRBJ2-6): EADIYQTPRYLVIGTGKKITLECSQTMGHDKMYWYQQDPGMELHLIHYSYGVNSTEKGDLSSESTVSRIRTEHFPLTLESARPSHTSQYLCASSVTGTGSTVLTFGAGSRLTVL.

The chain carries TRBV5-1 and TRBJ2-2; D call uncertain. There are 15 residues in the CDR3. The ends were cut back, 4 bases at V and 1 base at J, with 11 bases in the middle. Germline V gene sequence: CDR1 SGHRS, CDR2 YFSETQ. The CDR3 loop reads CASSANGRNTGELFF. DNA of the CDR3: TGCGCCAGCAGCGCGAACGGCAGGAACACCGGGGAGCTGTTTTTT.

The V call is TRBV5-6, the J call TRBJ2-1; perhaps D is TRBD1 or TRBD2 (5 bases each). The germline V and J ends were trimmed by 5 bases and 1 base, with 19 bases remaining between them. This CDR3 is built from 17 residues. Germline V gives CDR1 SGHDT, CDR2 YYEEEE. The CDR3 is CASSTRDPVFSYNEQFF. The CDR3, as DNA: TGTGCCAGCAGTACACGGGACCCAGTTTTTTCCTACAATGAGCAGTTCTTC.

The chain joins TRBV19 to TRBJ2-7; 8 bases align to TRBD2. The V gene's germline CDR1 is LNHDA and CDR2 SQIVND (reference sequence). The CDR3 runs 15 residues. Trimming at V came to 5 bases and at J to 1 base, leaving 7 bases not matched to a gene. DNA for the CDR3: TGTGCCAGTAGTCCAGGGGCGGGAGGATCCTACGAGCAGTACTTC. Its translation is CASSPGAGGSYEQYF.

This clone is a singleton in its sample. The genes are TRBV19 and TRBJ1-1; no reliable D call. V shed 1 base and J shed 2 bases, with 8 bases lying between them. In germline, CDR1 is LNHDA, CDR2 SQIVND (reference sequence). The CDR3 length is 14 residues. CDR3 loop: CASSIGTFNTEAFF. The CDR3 coding sequence is TGTGCCAGTAGTATAGGGACTTTCAACACTGAAGCTTTCTTT.

This chain links TRBV6-1 with TRBJ1-3; D gene ambiguous. Germline assignment: CDR1 MNHNS and CDR2 SASEGT. The V gene lost 8 bases and the J gene lost 2 bases, with 13 bases spanning the gap. The CDR3 runs to 14 residues. This CDR3 is CASHLRRAGNTIYF. CDR3 DNA: TGTGCCAGCCACCTTCGTAGGGCTGGAAACACCATATATTTT.

The chain joins TRBV27 to TRBJ2-1; D is unclear. CDR1 and CDR2 (germline): MNHEY, SMNVEV (reference sequence). CDR3 size: 12 residues. V was cut by 11 bases and J by 5 bases, with 13 bases left in between. CDR3 bases: TGTGCCTCGGGCCAGATCCACAATGAGCAGTTCTTC. Encoded protein: CASGQIHNEQFF.

The J gene is TRBJ2-7, the V gene TRBV19; D is undetermined. The CDR3 runs 16 residues. The V and J ends lost 1 base and 2 bases respectively, with 15 bases between them. Germline V gene sequence: CDR1 LNHDA, CDR2 SQIVND (reference sequence). The CDR3 DNA reads as TGTGCCAGTAGTATAGCGCATTCAGGTGCCGCCTACGAGCAGTACTTC. Its translation is CASSIAHSGAAYEQYF.

The chain links TRBV5-1 to TRBJ1-4, with D possibly matching TRBD1 (6 bases). The CDR3 length is 16 residues. The germline V gene encodes CDR1 SGHRS and CDR2 YFSETQ. The V and J ends lost 1 base and 5 bases respectively, with 15 bases between them. CDR3 sequence (DNA): TGCGCCAGCAGCTTGCCAGGGGCGGACGGGAATGAAAAACTGTTTTTT. This sequence encodes CASSLPGADGNEKLFF.

The chain is built from TRBV10-3 and TRBJ2-3, with D possibly matching TRBD1 (6 bases). The CDR3 is 15 amino acids. Trimming removed 2 bases from V and 6 bases from J, with 15 bases in between. The germline CDR1 and CDR2 sequences are ENHRY and SYGVKD. CDR3 in amino acids: CAISEGGGLSDTQYF. DNA for the CDR3: TGTGCCATCAGTGAGGGTGGGGGCTTATCCGATACGCAGTATTTT.

The chain couples TRBV27 to TRBJ2-7; no reliable D call. Per the germline V gene, CDR1 is MNHEY and CDR2 is SMNVEV (reference sequence). V lost 3 bases to trimming and J lost 6 bases, with 15 bases between them. The CDR3 totals 14 residues. CDR3 in amino acids: CASSLRPLASEQYF. CDR3 nucleotides: TGTGCCAGCAGTTTGAGGCCCCTGGCTTCCGAGCAGTACTTC.

The count of this clone is one. The chain couples TRBV28 to TRBJ2-3; 14 nucleotides match TRBD2. The germline V gene has CDR1 MDHEN and CDR2 SYDVKM. The V segment lost 5 bases and the J segment 2 bases; nucleotides outside the gene matches: 3. This CDR3 region has 16 residues. The CDR3 loop reads CASSATSGRVTDTQYF. CDR3 bases: TGTGCCAGCAGTGCGACTAGCGGGAGGGTCACAGATACGCAGTATTTT.

This CDR3 reads CASSQIWGNEQYF. In DNA form, the CDR3 reads TGTGCCAGCAGCCAAATCTGGGGGAACGAGCAGTACTTC. The V and J genes are TRBV14 and TRBJ2-7; D is tentatively TRBD1 or TRBD2 (5 bases each). The CDR3 is 13 amino acids. V was clipped by 2 bases and J by 5 bases, with 10 bases between them. Per the germline V gene, CDR1 is SGHDN and CDR2 is FVKESK.

V gene TRBV7-9 combines with J gene TRBJ2-5, with a tentative D call TRBD2 (5 bases). CDR1 is SEHNR and CDR2 is FQNEAQ in the germline V gene (reference sequence). V shed 5 bases and J shed 3 bases, with 22 bases lying between them. This CDR3 region has 17 residues. In nucleotides, the CDR3 is TGTGCCAGCAGCCAACCCCCTCAGGCGGGCTACGAAGAGACCCAGTACTTC. This sequence encodes CASSQPPQAGYEETQYF.

The V gene is TRBV11-2, the J gene TRBJ1-4, with D unclear. Germline V gene sequence: CDR1 SGHAT, CDR2 FQNNGV. The CDR3 extends over 17 amino acids. Trimming stripped 5 bases from V and 2 bases from J, with 18 bases between. The CDR3 spells CASSRDAAPGTNEKLFF. The CDR3 bases are TGTGCCAGCAGCCGAGACGCTGCCCCGGGCACTAATGAAAAACTGTTTTTT.

The chain joins TRBV28 to TRBJ2-7; TRBD2 aligns across 10 bases. Per the germline V gene, CDR1 is MDHEN and CDR2 is SYDVKM. The CDR3 totals 18 residues. V gave up 5 bases and J gave up 5 bases; unmatched junction bases: 18. The CDR3 DNA follows: TGTGCCAGCAGTCCCACACCTTTCCGAGCGGGAGGGAAGCACGAGCAGTACTTC. It yields the protein CASSPTPFRAGGKHEQYF.

The rearrangement links TRBV6-5 to TRBJ1-4; D gene unclear. Germline lookup yields CDR1 MNHEY and CDR2 SVGAGI. The CDR3 covers 14 residues. V shed 6 bases and J shed 5 bases, with 13 bases lying between them. The CDR3 here is CASSQQRGNEKLFF. The CDR3 DNA reads TGTGCCAGCAGCCAACAACGGGGAAATGAAAAACTGTTTTTT.

CDR3 in DNA: TGCGCCAGCAGCTTGGCAAGCGGGGCTCAATACGAGCAGTACTTC. Translated, it gives CASSLASGAQYEQYF. This chain links TRBV5-1 with TRBJ2-7, with 7 bases that match TRBD2. CDR3 size: 15 residues. Losses at the gene ends were 0 bases for V and 4 bases for J; bases not matched to a gene: 7. Germline values: CDR1 SGHRS, CDR2 YFSETQ.